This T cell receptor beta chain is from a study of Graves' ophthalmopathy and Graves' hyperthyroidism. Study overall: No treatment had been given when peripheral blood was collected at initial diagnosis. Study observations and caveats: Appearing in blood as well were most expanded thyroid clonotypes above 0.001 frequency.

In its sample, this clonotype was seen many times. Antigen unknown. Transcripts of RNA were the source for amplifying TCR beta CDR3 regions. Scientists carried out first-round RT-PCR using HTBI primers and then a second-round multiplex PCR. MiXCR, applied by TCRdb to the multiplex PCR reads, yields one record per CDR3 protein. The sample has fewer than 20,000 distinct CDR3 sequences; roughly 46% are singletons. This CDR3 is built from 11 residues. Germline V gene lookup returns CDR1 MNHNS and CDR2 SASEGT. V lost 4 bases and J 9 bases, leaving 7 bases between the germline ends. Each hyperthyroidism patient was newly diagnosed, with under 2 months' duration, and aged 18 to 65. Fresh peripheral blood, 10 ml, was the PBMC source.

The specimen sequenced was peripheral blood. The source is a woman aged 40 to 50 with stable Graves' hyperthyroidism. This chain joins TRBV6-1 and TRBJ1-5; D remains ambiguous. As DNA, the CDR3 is TGTGCCAGCAGTGCCGCCGGGCCCCAGCATTTT. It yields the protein CASSAAGPQHF.